The sequence of this TCR beta chain was determined in a study of T cell changes during pregnancy in multiple sclerosis. This clone is a singleton in its sample. Clones were read by immunoSEQ multiplex PCR, and TCRdb kept only the in-frame ones, dropping some. The sample holds over 50,000 clones; roughly 90% are singletons and the top ten take under 2%. Sequenced material: peripheral blood, taken after pregnancy. The sequence was obtained from a female donor with multiple sclerosis, enrolled in a pregnancy study.

This CDR3 is CASSSHSPGLRFLSGNTIYF. In DNA form, the CDR3 reads TGTGCCAGCAGTTCCCACTCACCGGGACTCCGCTTTCTCTCTGGAAACACCATATATTTT. The chain carries TRBV2 and TRBJ1-3, with a tentative D call TRBD1 (5 bases). The germline V gene has CDR1 SNHLY and CDR2 FYNNEI. V shed 5 bases and J shed 0 bases, with 26 bases lying between them. The CDR3 has 20 amino acids. The full variable domain, rest sourced from reference TRBV2 and TRBJ1-3, is EPEVTQTPSHQVTQMGQEVILRCVPISNHLYFYWYRQILGQKVEFLVSFYNNEISEKSEIFDDQFSVERPDGSNFTLKIRSTKLEDSAMYFCASSSHSPGLRFLSGNTIYFGEGSWLTVV.